These T cell receptor beta chains were read from a single sample in a study of blood T cell repertoires in COVID-19. The method was immunoSEQ multiplex PCR; TCRdb's version includes in-frame clones alone and lacks a portion of them. The table records 300,000 to 400,000 clones, about 87% of them present only once. Material: PBMCs or T cells enriched from blood (not recorded which). The receptor source for this set is a man aged 25-40 years who had recovered from COVID-19. The CDR3 runs from the conserved cysteine through the conserved F or W. A D gene is named only where the DNA matches it firmly. Size is omitted from some rows. Given values are once, few, many or a class for expanded clones.

TRBJ2-7 | . | TRBV3-1/TRBV3-2 | . | CASSPPGFRYEQYF | TGTGCCAGCAGCCCCCCGGGGTTCCGGTACGAGCAGTACTTC
TRBJ1-6 | . | TRBV10-2 | . | CASSEPGVGGPRPLHF | TGCGCCAGCAGTGAGCCGGGGGTCGGTGGTCCCCGACCCCTCCACTTT
TRBJ1-4 | . | TRBV2 | . | CASSQQRTIEKLFF | TGTGCCAGCAGTCAACAGAGAACAATTGAAAAACTGTTTTTT
TRBJ1-6 | few | TRBV7-2 | . | CASSLEGGLGSPLHF | TGTGCCAGCAGCTTAGAGGGGGGGTTGGGTTCACCCCTCCACTTT
TRBJ1-2 | . | TRBV18 | . | CASSPQEQGHGYTF | TGTGCCAGCTCACCACAGGAACAGGGACATGGCTACACCTTC
TRBJ2-2 | . | TRBV6-5 | TRBD1 | CASSRDRGNTGELFF | TGTGCCAGCAGCCGGGACAGGGGGAACACCGGGGAGCTGTTTTTT
TRBJ2-7 | . | TRBV23-1 | . | CASSQSGLDSPCYEQYF | TGCGCCAGCAGTCAATCTGGTTTAGACTCGCCGTGCTACGAGCAGTACTTC
TRBJ2-1 | . | TRBV21-1 | . | CASSIGLPYNEQFF | TGTGCCAGCAGCATCGGACTTCCCTACAATGAGCAGTTCTTC
TRBJ1-2 | . | TRBV5-6 | TRBD1 | CASSSGQGFLIYGYTF | TGTGCCAGCAGTTCGGGACAGGGGTTCCTTATCTATGGCTACACCTTC
TRBJ2-5 | . | TRBV6-5 | TRBD1 | CASSLPGGSQETQYF | TGTGCCAGCAGCCTACCAGGGGGCTCACAAGAGACCCAGTACTTC
TRBJ2-5 | . | TRBV2 | TRBD2 | CASKLRLAGGPSQETQYF | TGTGCCAGCAAACTACGACTAGCGGGGGGGCCTAGCCAAGAGACCCAGTACTTC
TRBJ2-2 | . | TRBV7-8 | TRBD1 | CASSTNDRALGGELFF | TGTGCCAGCAGCACCAACGACAGGGCCCTGGGCGGGGAGCTGTTTTTT
TRBJ2-7 | . | TRBV13 | . | CASSLAGEHSYEQYF | TGTGCCAGCAGCTTAGCGGGGGAGCATTCCTACGAGCAGTACTTC
TRBJ1-1 | . | TRBV4-1 | . | CASSQDTGGTEAFF | TGCGCCAGCAGCCAAGATACGGGAGGGACTGAAGCTTTCTTT
TRBJ1-5 | . | TRBV10-3 | . | CAISDPTGDSNQPQHF | TGTGCCATCAGTGATCCTACCGGGGATAGCAATCAGCCCCAGCATTTT
TRBJ1-4 | once | TRBV27 | . | CASSLLRGPLATNEKLFF | TGTGCCAGCAGTTTATTGAGAGGGCCCCTTGCAACTAATGAAAAACTGTTTTTT
TRBJ2-6 | . | TRBV4-1 | TRBD2 | CASSQVAASGKSWANVLTF | TGCGCCAGCAGCCAAGTAGCGGCTAGCGGCAAGAGCTGGGCCAACGTCCTGACTTTC
TRBJ1-2 | . | TRBV7-9 | . | CASSLGTNNYGYTF | TGTGCCAGCAGCTTAGGGACAAATAACTATGGCTACACCTTC
TRBJ1-2 | . | TRBV5-8 | TRBD1 | CASSSRTGGGEGYTF | TGTGCCAGCAGCTCACGGACAGGGGGCGGTGAGGGCTACACCTTC
TRBJ2-7 | . | TRBV5-6 | . | CASTRSGSGVYEQYF | TGTGCCAGCACCCGGTCAGGCTCAGGCGTCTACGAGCAGTACTTC
TRBJ1-1 | . | TRBV7-9 | . | CASSLHGGRNTEAFF | TGTGCCAGCAGCTTACACGGGGGAAGAAACACTGAAGCTTTCTTT
TRBJ2-3 | . | TRBV10-3 | . | CAISDGTGRWTDTQYF | TGTGCCATCAGTGACGGGACGGGGAGGTGGACAGATACGCAGTATTTT
TRBJ2-3 | . | TRBV5-1 | . | CASSFDGGNTDTQYF | TGCGCCAGCAGCTTTGACGGGGGAAACACAGATACGCAGTATTTT
TRBJ1-4 | . | TRBV28 | . | CASSYPGDATNEKLFF | TGTGCCAGCAGTTACCCGGGGGATGCAACTAATGAAAAACTGTTTTTT
TRBJ2-7 | . | TRBV27 | . | CASSLPGSYEQYF | TGTGCCAGCAGTCTGCCCGGGTCATACGAGCAGTACTTC
TRBJ2-7 | . | TRBV5-1 | . | CASSLDSSDYEQYF | TGCGCCAGCAGCTTGGACAGTTCGGACTACGAGCAGTACTTC
TRBJ2-2 | . | TRBV28 | TRBD2 | CASSGTSGATGELFF | TGTGCCAGCAGTGGGACTAGCGGGGCTACCGGGGAGCTGTTTTTT
TRBJ2-7 | . | TRBV2 | . | CASSKGQPYEQYF | TGTGCCAGCAGTAAAGGACAGCCCTACGAGCAGTACTTC
TRBJ2-7 | . | TRBV9 | TRBD2 | CASSAGTSGGAYF | TGTGCCAGCAGCGCAGGGACTAGCGGGGGGGCGTACTTC
TRBJ1-5 | . | TRBV5-6 | TRBD1 | CASSLGRGLGQPQHF | TGTGCCAGCAGCTTGGGCAGGGGGCTGGGTCAGCCCCAGCATTTT
TRBJ1-1 | . | TRBV5-4 | . | CAARRGPNTEAFF | TGTGCCGCGAGGCGGGGCCCGAACACTGAAGCTTTCTTT
TRBJ2-3 | few | TRBV15 | . | CATSHTRGEGADTQYF | TGTGCCACCAGCCACACCAGGGGAGAGGGAGCAGATACGCAGTATTTT
TRBJ2-5 | . | TRBV11-2 | TRBD1 | CASSRIRGIGGRKTQYF | TGTGCCAGCAGTCGAATTCGGGGTATAGGGGGCAGGAAGACCCAGTACTTC
TRBJ2-6 | . | TRBV28 | TRBD1 | CASRTGTGGSGANVLTF | TGTGCCAGCAGGACCGGGACAGGGGGCTCTGGGGCCAACGTCCTGACTTTC
TRBJ2-1 | once | TRBV5-1 | TRBD1 | CASSGDSYNEQFF | TGCGCCAGCAGTGGGGACAGCTACAATGAGCAGTTCTTC